The 21 T cell receptor beta chains below were found in one sample sequenced in a study of T-cell memory formation after mild COVID-19. TCRdb analysed the 5' RACE reads with MiXCR anew, one entry per CDR3 protein. In the table there are around 510,000 distinct CDR3 sequences, roughly 21% of which are singletons. What was sequenced was PBMCs or a T cell subset sorted from them (not recorded which). These receptors were taken from an adult woman who had mild COVID-19 (a few samples of this study predate the infection). Cell type and time point are not known.

The genes are TRBV20-1 and TRBJ2-1, with 7 bases lining up with TRBD1. The J segment lost 4 bases and the V segment lost 2 bases, leaving 11 bases of the junction unmatched. The CDR3 spans 16 residues. Germline V lookup: CDR1 DFQATT, CDR2 SNEGSKA (reference sequence). The CDR3 region has the DNA TGCAGTGCTAGAAGCCTTGGCAGGGGGTTTTACAATGAGCAGTTCTTC. As protein: CSARSLGRGFYNEQFF.

This clonotype was seen at least ten times. This chain links TRBV5-1 with TRBJ2-3; D perhaps matches TRBD1 (7 bases). This CDR3 region has 14 residues. The V and J ends lost 7 bases and 4 bases respectively, with 16 bases between them. Germline values: CDR1 SGHRS, CDR2 YFSETQ. The CDR3 protein is CASSLGRGADTQYF. The CDR3 nucleotides read TGCGCCAGCTCCCTCGGCAGGGGGGCAGATACGCAGTATTTT.

The rearrangement joins TRBV7-2 to TRBJ2-2, with D maybe TRBD1 (6 bases). This CDR3 has 13 amino acids. Germline V gives CDR1 SGHTA, CDR2 FQGNSA. Trimming removed 3 bases from V and 6 bases from J, with 8 bases in between. The CDR3 bases are TGTGCCAGCAGCTTGAACAGGGCCGGGGAGCTGTTTTTT. As protein: CASSLNRAGELFF. Supplemented by reference TRBV7-2 and TRBJ2-2, the full variable domain reads GAGVSQSPSNKVTEKGKDVELRCDPISGHTALYWYRQSLGQGLEFLIYFQGNSAPDKSGLPSDRFSAERTGGSVSTLTIQRTQQEDSAVYLCASSLNRAGELFFGEGSRLTVL.

This clonotype occurred a few times. The V gene is TRBV7-8, the J gene TRBJ2-1; 11 nucleotides agree with TRBD2. The germline V gene has CDR1 SGHVS and CDR2 FQNEAQ. Trimming removed 5 bases from V and 8 bases from J; junction bases left unmatched: 8. The CDR3 length is 15 residues. The CDR3 reads CASSPLAGGPHEQFF. The DNA for the CDR3 is TGTGCCAGCAGCCCCTTAGCGGGGGGGCCTCATGAGCAGTTCTTC.

This chain joins TRBV7-8 and TRBJ1-1; no firm D call. Germline CDR1 reads SGHVS; CDR2 reads FQNEAQ. The CDR3 contains 14 residues. V was pared by 0 bases and J by 8 bases, with 13 bases between. Written as DNA, the CDR3 is TGTGCCAGCAGCTTAGCGCTAAGGGCTGGCGAAGCTTTCTTT. Translated, it gives CASSLALRAGEAFF.

This clonotype has a count of ten or more. The chain is built from TRBV19 and TRBJ2-1; perhaps D is TRBD1 or TRBD2 (5 bases each). This CDR3 has 14 residues. Trimming pared 3 bases from V and 4 bases from J, leaving 10 bases between. Germline values: CDR1 LNHDA, CDR2 SQIVND (reference sequence). CDR3 DNA: TGTGCCAGTAGTATTGGGGGAGATTACAATGAGCAGTTCTTC. Its protein is CASSIGGDYNEQFF.

This chain joins TRBV7-6 and TRBJ2-1; D may be TRBD1 or TRBD2 (5 bases each). Germline CDR1 reads SGHVS; CDR2 reads FNYEAQ. Trimming stripped 6 bases from V and 14 bases from J, with 17 bases between. The CDR3 length is 12 residues. CDR3 coding DNA: TGTGCCAGCAGGGACACTAGGTCCTCAGAGTTCTTC. Amino acid sequence: CASRDTRSSEFF.

This clonotype occurred a few times. The rearrangement links TRBV6-5 to TRBJ2-2; TRBD2 is a possible D gene (5 bases). Germline values: CDR1 MNHEY, CDR2 SVGAGI. This CDR3 has 14 residues. With 6 bases removed from V and 1 base from J, the gap between germline ends came to 9 bases. This CDR3 is CASSRTLNTGELFF. The CDR3 nucleotides read TGTGCCAGCAGCAGGACTCTGAACACCGGGGAGCTGTTTTTT.

This chain joins TRBV14 and TRBJ1-2; no clear D. Germline V gives CDR1 SGHDN, CDR2 FVKESK. CDR3 length: 13 residues. Between the trimmed V and J ends, which lost 4 bases and 8 bases, there was a span of 14 bases. The CDR3 DNA sequence: TGTGCCAGCAGCCCAGACCTGTTAAAGGGCTACACCTTC. This codes for CASSPDLLKGYTF.

This clonotype was seen a few times. The V gene is TRBV4-2, the J gene TRBJ2-1; a weak D match, TRBD2 (5 bases). The CDR3 sequence is 14 residues long. The germline V gene has CDR1 LGHNA and CDR2 YNFKEQ. The ends were cut back, 0 bases at V and 8 bases at J, with 11 bases in the middle. This CDR3 reads CASSQERTPDEQFF. CDR3 nucleotide sequence: TGTGCCAGCAGCCAAGAACGGACTCCAGATGAGCAGTTCTTC.

The rearrangement uses TRBV19 and TRBJ2-1; 7 nucleotides line up with TRBD1. Looked up from germline, CDR1 is LNHDA and CDR2 is SQIVND (reference sequence). After removal of 9 bases from V and 5 bases from J, the junction contained 19 bases not matched to a gene. This CDR3 has 17 residues. CDR3 sequence: CASGHTRGQGVHNEQFF. CDR3 sequence (DNA): TGTGCCAGCGGTCATACGAGGGGGCAGGGTGTCCACAATGAGCAGTTCTTC.

The V and J genes are TRBV7-9 and TRBJ1-2, with 9 bases that match TRBD1. CDR3 length equals 16 residues. V shed 6 bases and J 2 bases; nucleotides not matched to a gene: 10. From germline, CDR1 is SEHNR and CDR2 FQNEAQ (reference sequence). The chain's CDR3 is CASRPDTGQGNYGYTF. DNA of the CDR3: TGTGCCAGCAGGCCTGATACGGGACAGGGAAACTATGGCTACACCTTC.

The J gene is TRBJ1-1, the V gene TRBV29-1; D is unclear. Per the germline V gene, CDR1 is SQVTM and CDR2 is ANQGSEA. There are 11 residues in the CDR3. Trimming took off 6 bases at V and 1 base at J, with 6 bases between the two ends. This chain's CDR3 is CSVPSNTEAFF. CDR3 bases: TGCAGCGTCCCATCGAACACTGAAGCTTTCTTT.

V gene TRBV5-1 combines with J gene TRBJ1-1; weak D call: TRBD1 (5 bases). V was cut by 4 bases and J by 3 bases, with 16 bases left in between. The CDR3 is made up of 15 amino acids. In germline, CDR1 is SGHRS, CDR2 YFSETQ. The CDR3 bases are TGCGCCAGCAGCCCTGGGACCCTATGGGACACTGAAGCTTTCTTT. This encodes CASSPGTLWDTEAFF. The entire variable domain, with the rest obtained from reference TRBV5-1 and TRBJ1-1, is as follows: KAGVTQTPRYLIKTRGQQVTLSCSPISGHRSVSWYQQTPGQGLQFLFEYFSETQRNKGNFPGRFSGRQFSNSRSEMNVSTLELGDSALYLCASSPGTLWDTEAFFGQGTRLTVV.

This clonotype has only a few counts. This chain uses TRBV6-4 with TRBJ2-2; TRBD1 matches at 8 bases. This CDR3 is built from 17 residues. Per the germline V gene, CDR1 is MRHNA and CDR2 is SNTAGT. Trimming at V came to 4 bases and at J to 4 bases, leaving 11 bases not matched to a gene. Here the CDR3 reads CASSGDAGGSVTGELFF. The CDR3 coding sequence is TGTGCCAGCAGTGGCGACGCAGGGGGCTCGGTCACCGGGGAGCTGTTTTTT.

The V and J genes are TRBV5-4 and TRBJ2-5, with 8 bases matching TRBD2. The germline V gene has CDR1 SGHNT and CDR2 YYREEE (reference sequence). The J segment lost 2 bases and the V segment lost 0 bases, leaving 6 bases of the junction unmatched. The CDR3 contains 16 residues. The CDR3 reads CASSLVAGGRQETQYF. The CDR3 bases are TGTGCCAGCAGCTTGGTGGCGGGAGGTCGTCAAGAGACCCAGTACTTC.

The gene calls are TRBV5-1 and TRBJ2-3, with 13 bases that match TRBD2. Trimming cost V 3 bases and J 1 base; bases outside gene matches: 11. Germline assignment: CDR1 SGHRS and CDR2 YFSETQ. This CDR3 is 19 amino acids long. Here the CDR3 DNA reads TGCGCCAGCAGCTCCCTAACTAGCGGGGGGGCTGTAGGCACAGATACGCAGTATTTT. The encoded protein is CASSSLTSGGAVGTDTQYF. Full variable domain (outside the CDR3, taken from reference TRBV5-1 and TRBJ2-3): KAGVTQTPRYLIKTRGQQVTLSCSPISGHRSVSWYQQTPGQGLQFLFEYFSETQRNKGNFPGRFSGRQFSNSRSEMNVSTLELGDSALYLCASSSLTSGGAVGTDTQYFGPGTRLTVL.

Only a few counts were recorded for this clonotype. The rearrangement uses TRBV5-8 and TRBJ2-1; D is possibly TRBD1 (5 bases). Germline CDR1 SGHTS, CDR2 YDEGEE. Trimming removed 3 bases from V and 5 bases from J, with 21 bases in between. The length of the CDR3 is 17 residues. The CDR3: CASSSSIGVRPHNEQFF. In nucleotides, the CDR3 is TGTGCCAGCAGCTCCTCCATAGGGGTCCGCCCCCACAATGAGCAGTTCTTC. The whole variable domain, remainder taken from reference TRBV5-8 and TRBJ2-1, is EAGVTQSPTHLIKTRGQQATLRCSPISGHTSVYWYQQALGLGLQFLLWYDEGEERNRGNFPPRFSGRQFPNYSSELNVNALELEDSALYLCASSSSIGVRPHNEQFFGPGTRLTVL.

This clonotype showed up just a few times. The genes are TRBV7-9 and TRBJ1-1; tentatively, D is TRBD1 (5 bases). The germline V gene has CDR1 SEHNR and CDR2 FQNEAQ (reference sequence). The ends were cut back, 5 bases at V and 0 bases at J, with 10 bases in the middle. This CDR3 is built from 14 residues. CDR3 protein: CASSPGTMNTEAFF. The CDR3 coding sequence is TGTGCCAGCAGCCCTGGGACCATGAACACTGAAGCTTTCTTT. Together with reference TRBV7-9 and TRBJ1-1, the CDR3 gives the full variable domain: DTGVSQNPRHKITKRGQNVTFRCDPISEHNRLYWYRQTLGQGPEFLTYFQNEAQLEKSRLLSDRFSAERPKGSFSTLEIQRTEQGDSAMYLCASSPGTMNTEAFFGQGTRLTVV.

The CDR3, as DNA: TGCGCCAGCAGCCGCGGGGGACAGCCGAGAGCTTTCTTT. Translation: CASSRGGQPRAFF. This chain uses TRBV4-3 with TRBJ1-1; TRBD1 matches 7 bases. This CDR3 has 13 amino acids. Germline values: CDR1 LGHNA, CDR2 YSLEER. J lost 10 bases, V lost 4 bases, and 9 bases had no gene match.

The V call is TRBV15, the J call TRBJ2-1; no clear D. The V gene lost 8 bases and the J gene lost 2 bases, with 16 bases spanning the gap. The CDR3 loop spans 15 amino acids. Germline V gene sequence: CDR1 LNHNV, CDR2 YYDKDF (reference sequence). The CDR3 DNA follows: TGTGCCACCTTATCCCATCTTCTTCCCTACAATGAGCAGTTCTTC. The encoded protein is CATLSHLLPYNEQFF.